A selection of T cell receptor beta chains follows, all from one sample in a study of blood T cell repertoires in COVID-19. Using immunoSEQ multiplex PCR, the repertoire was profiled, and TCRdb retains in-frame clones only, with some absent. This table has 250,000 to 300,000 clones, over 85% appearing once. What was sequenced was peripheral blood. The origin of the receptors is a woman between 25 and 40 years old with COVID-19, enrolled during active disease. CDR3s include the opening cysteine and the closing phenylalanine or tryptophan. The D gene is left open where the match is weak. Where a row states a size, it is once, few, many or the class of an expanded clone; other rows omit it.

TRBD2	TRBJ2-3	-	TRBV6-5	TGTGCCAGCAGGTCTAGCGGGGGGGCTGATACGCAGTATTTT	CASRSSGGADTQYF
-	TRBJ1-2	-	TRBV28	TGTGCCAGCAGTTTAGTGCAGGGATGGTTCTACACCTTC	CASSLVQGWFYTF
-	TRBJ2-7	-	TRBV6-5	TGTGCCAGCAACCCAGGGTGGGGGGCCTACGAGCAGTACTTC	CASNPGWGAYEQYF
-	TRBJ2-5	-	TRBV29-1	TGCAGCGCTGGATCATCGACAGCAGCCCAAGAGACCCAGTACTTC	CSAGSSTAAQETQYF
TRBD1	TRBJ1-1	-	TRBV2	TGTGCCAGCAGTTCGCCCAGGACAGGGACCCTTAACACTGAAGCTTTCTTT	CASSSPRTGTLNTEAFF
TRBD1	TRBJ1-1	-	TRBV19	TGTGCCAGTAGTCCCCGGACAGGGGGCATGAACACTGAAGCTTTCTTT	CASSPRTGGMNTEAFF
-	TRBJ1-5	-	TRBV2	TGTGCCAGCACCGCCTTGACAGATAGCAATCAGCCCCAGCATTTT	CASTALTDSNQPQHF
-	TRBJ2-7	-	TRBV27	TGTGCCAGCAGCCCATTCGGGGGGCTCCGGTACGAGCAGTACTTC	CASSPFGGLRYEQYF
-	TRBJ1-1	-	TRBV7-9	TGTGCCAGCAGCGACGCTGTCACAGGGTTTATGAACACTGAAGCTTTCTTT	CASSDAVTGFMNTEAFF
-	TRBJ2-3	-	TRBV2	TGTGCCTCGGCCCCGCGCGGGGCTAGCACAGATACGCAGTATTTT	CASAPRGASTDTQYF
-	TRBJ1-1	-	TRBV4-1	TGCGCCAGCAGCCAAGAAATCACCTTCACAGCGAACACTGAAGCTTTCTTT	CASSQEITFTANTEAFF
-	TRBJ2-1	medium-sized	TRBV2	TGTGCCAGCAGCTACGACAATGAGCAGTTCTTC	CASSYDNEQFF
TRBD1	TRBJ1-5	few	TRBV19	TGTGCCAGTAGTCCACTTACAGGGGATAGAAATCAGCCCCAGCATTTT	CASSPLTGDRNQPQHF
TRBD1	TRBJ1-2	once	TRBV5-6	TGTGCCAGCAGCCCGGGACAGATGTATGGCTACACCTTC	CASSPGQMYGYTF